The rows below give T cell receptor beta chains drawn from one sample of a study of blood T cell repertoires in COVID-19. Method: immunoSEQ multiplex PCR; TCRdb's copy keeps in-frame clones and lacks some. The table includes approximately 260,000 clones, about four fifths detected once. The sample comprised peripheral blood. Receptor source: an elderly woman with acute or convalescent COVID-19. Each CDR3 is given with its conserved first and last residue. The D gene is left open where the match is weak. Rows may omit the clone size; those that give it use once, few, many or a size class.

v_gene,abundance,j_gene,d_gene,CDR3nt,CDR3aa
TRBV28,once,TRBJ1-2,NA,TGTGCCAGCTCCGATGTCAGGGGCCCCTATGGCTACACCTTC,CASSDVRGPYGYTF
TRBV6-5,NA,TRBJ2-7,NA,TGTGCCAGCAGTTACTCGCGGGCACCCTACGAGCAGTACTTC,CASSYSRAPYEQYF
TRBV5-8,once,TRBJ2-1,NA,TGTGCCAGCAGCTTGGAAGGGAGTCCCTACAATGAGCAGTTCTTC,CASSLEGSPYNEQFF
TRBV27,NA,TRBJ2-1,TRBD2,TGTGCCAGCAGTCCAACCGTAGCGGGGGGGAACAATGAGCAGTTCTTC,CASSPTVAGGNNEQFF
TRBV5-1,NA,TRBJ1-3,NA,TGCGCCAGCAGCTTCGGGTTATCTGGAAACACCATATATTTT,CASSFGLSGNTIYF
TRBV7-9,NA,TRBJ2-6,TRBD1,TGTGCCAGCAGCTTGACAGGGTCTGGGGCCAACGTCCTGACTTTC,CASSLTGSGANVLTF
TRBV10-1,NA,TRBJ2-3,NA,TGCGCCAGCAGTGAATCCGGGACTAGCACAGATACGCAGTATTTT,CASSESGTSTDTQYF
TRBV5-1,NA,TRBJ1-1,TRBD1,TGCGCCAGCAGCTTGGCCGGGACAGGCAGGGTGAACACTGAAGCTTTCTTT,CASSLAGTGRVNTEAFF
TRBV27,NA,TRBJ2-7,NA,TGTGCCAGCAGTTTATTTAGGGGATCCGAGCAGTACTTC,CASSLFRGSEQYF
TRBV3-1/TRBV3-2,NA,TRBJ1-1,NA,TGTGCCAGCAGCCACACCAGGGCCGCTAACACTGAAGCTTTCTTT,CASSHTRAANTEAFF
TRBV5-1,once,TRBJ2-5,NA,TGCGCCAGCAGCTTAAGACAGGATCAAGAGACCCAGTACTTC,CASSLRQDQETQYF
TRBV28,NA,TRBJ2-5,TRBD1,TGTGCCAGCAGACCCACGACAGGGCTGGGGGAGACCCAGTACTTC,CASRPTTGLGETQYF
TRBV11-2,NA,TRBJ2-7,TRBD2,TGTGCCAGCACCAGGACTAGCGGGGGGGCCTCCTACGAGCAGTACTTC,CASTRTSGGASYEQYF
TRBV7-9,NA,TRBJ2-7,TRBD1,TGTGCCAGCAGTAAGGGACAGGGGGCCAACGAGCAGTACTTC,CASSKGQGANEQYF
TRBV5-1,NA,TRBJ2-1,TRBD1,TGCGCCAGCAGCTTCCAGGGGGCCTCCAATGAGCAGTTCTTC,CASSFQGASNEQFF
TRBV5-8,NA,TRBJ1-6,NA,TGTGCCAGCAGCTTGGTTGGGGGGATGAATTCACCCCTCCACTTT,CASSLVGGMNSPLHF
TRBV11-3,few,TRBJ2-3,TRBD2,TGTGCCAGCAGCCCGGGACTAGCGGTAGATACGCAGTATTTT,CASSPGLAVDTQYF
TRBV5-6,NA,TRBJ1-5,NA,TGTGCCAGCAGCTTGTACGAGGTTTTCAGTCAGCCCCAGCATTTT,CASSLYEVFSQPQHF
TRBV19,NA,TRBJ1-5,NA,TGTGCCAGTAGCCGCAACAGGGCGCGGGCTAATCAGCCCCAGCATTTT,CASSRNRARANQPQHF
TRBV9,NA,TRBJ1-6,NA,TGTGCCAGCGCCCCCGGGACACACCTCTCACCCCTCCACTTT,CASAPGTHLSPLHF
TRBV24-1,NA,TRBJ2-3,NA,TGTGCCACCAGACTCCGGGACACACACACAGATACGCAGTATTTT,CATRLRDTHTDTQYF
TRBV2,few,TRBJ1-1,TRBD1,TGTGCCAGCAGTGACAGGGGGTCTGGGACTGAAGCTTTCTTT,CASSDRGSGTEAFF
TRBV28,NA,TRBJ2-4,NA,TGTGCCAGCAGTTTAACCGACAGACGCCTGTTGGCCAAAAACATTCAGTACTTC,CASSLTDRRLLAKNIQYF
TRBV2,few,TRBJ2-7,NA,TGTGCCAGCAGTCCAATTTCCTACGAGCAGTACTTC,CASSPISYEQYF
TRBV28,NA,TRBJ1-5,NA,TGTGCCAGCATCCGAGACGGGAATAGCAATCAGCCCCAGCATTTT,CASIRDGNSNQPQHF
TRBV13,NA,TRBJ2-2,TRBD1,TGTGCCAGCAGCTTTCGAGGGGGCGGGACCGGGGAGCTGTTTTTT,CASSFRGGGTGELFF
TRBV6-1,NA,TRBJ2-5,NA,TGTGCCAGCAGTGATCGGGGTCTAGCCTACCAAGAGACCCAGTACTTC,CASSDRGLAYQETQYF
TRBV6-5,NA,TRBJ1-1,NA,TGTGCCAGCAGACGACAACCAGGCACTGAAGCTTTCTTT,CASRRQPGTEAFF
TRBV3-1/TRBV3-2,NA,TRBJ1-6,NA,TGTGCCAGCGGAGAGAGCTCCTATAATTCACCCCTCCACTTT,CASGESSYNSPLHF
TRBV11-3,NA,TRBJ2-6,NA,TGTGCCAGCAGCTTAGGCTGGGGTCAGGGGAGCTCTGGGGCCAACGTCCTGACTTTC,CASSLGWGQGSSGANVLTF
TRBV7-6,NA,TRBJ1-2,NA,TGTGCCAGCAGCTTAGGGGGGCAGGGATTGGGTGGCTACACCTTC,CASSLGGQGLGGYTF
TRBV7-9,once,TRBJ2-1,NA,TGTGCCAGCAGCACGGACAGTAATGAGCAGTTCTTC,CASSTDSNEQFF
TRBV7-3,NA,TRBJ1-1,NA,TGTGCCAGCAGCTCGCAGATGAACACTGAAGCTTTCTTT,CASSSQMNTEAFF
TRBV5-1,NA,TRBJ2-7,NA,TGCGCCAGCAGTCTCTCCCCCCTCTACGAGCAGTACTTC,CASSLSPLYEQYF
TRBV7-7,NA,TRBJ2-1,TRBD2,TGTGCCTCTTCTAGCGGGGGGAACAATGAGCAGTTCTTC,CASSSGGNNEQFF
TRBV6-6,NA,TRBJ1-2,TRBD1,TGTGCCAGCAGAGGACAGGGGGCTGCTGGCTACACCTTC,CASRGQGAAGYTF